What follows is one T cell receptor (beta chain) and its context. Its antigen is as yet unknown. MiXCR, applied by TCRdb to the 5' RACE reads, yields one record per CDR3 protein. The repertoire consists of 380,000 or so distinct CDR3 sequences, with 20% to 25% occurring once and the leading ten covering around 12%. This sample is part of a study of CD8 T cells in ankylosing spondylitis. Notes on the study in general: Clones linked to disease, bearing a CD8+ phenotype, were relatively rare in peripheral blood. Typical of ankylosing spondylitis blood, it appeared, was a TCR beta motif of under 10 highly homologous variants. The study looked at matched synovial fluid samples from ankylosing spondylitis patients. Disease-linked clones were reported to be significantly enriched there.

The CDR3 length is 14 residues. Germline CDR1 and CDR2: MNHEY and SVGEGT. Between the trimmed V and J ends, which lost 2 bases and 3 bases, there was a span of 11 bases. The TCR originated in a male donor with ankylosing spondylitis or in good health (not recorded which). The sequenced sample consisted of blood, either unsorted or a sorted T cell fraction (not recorded which). This chain joins TRBV6-2 or TRBV6-3 and TRBJ2-7, with D perhaps given as TRBD1 or TRBD2 (5 bases each). CDR3 region: CASSYVGPNYEQYF. As DNA, the CDR3 is TGTGCCAGCAGTTACGTGGGACCCAACTACGAGCAGTACTTC.